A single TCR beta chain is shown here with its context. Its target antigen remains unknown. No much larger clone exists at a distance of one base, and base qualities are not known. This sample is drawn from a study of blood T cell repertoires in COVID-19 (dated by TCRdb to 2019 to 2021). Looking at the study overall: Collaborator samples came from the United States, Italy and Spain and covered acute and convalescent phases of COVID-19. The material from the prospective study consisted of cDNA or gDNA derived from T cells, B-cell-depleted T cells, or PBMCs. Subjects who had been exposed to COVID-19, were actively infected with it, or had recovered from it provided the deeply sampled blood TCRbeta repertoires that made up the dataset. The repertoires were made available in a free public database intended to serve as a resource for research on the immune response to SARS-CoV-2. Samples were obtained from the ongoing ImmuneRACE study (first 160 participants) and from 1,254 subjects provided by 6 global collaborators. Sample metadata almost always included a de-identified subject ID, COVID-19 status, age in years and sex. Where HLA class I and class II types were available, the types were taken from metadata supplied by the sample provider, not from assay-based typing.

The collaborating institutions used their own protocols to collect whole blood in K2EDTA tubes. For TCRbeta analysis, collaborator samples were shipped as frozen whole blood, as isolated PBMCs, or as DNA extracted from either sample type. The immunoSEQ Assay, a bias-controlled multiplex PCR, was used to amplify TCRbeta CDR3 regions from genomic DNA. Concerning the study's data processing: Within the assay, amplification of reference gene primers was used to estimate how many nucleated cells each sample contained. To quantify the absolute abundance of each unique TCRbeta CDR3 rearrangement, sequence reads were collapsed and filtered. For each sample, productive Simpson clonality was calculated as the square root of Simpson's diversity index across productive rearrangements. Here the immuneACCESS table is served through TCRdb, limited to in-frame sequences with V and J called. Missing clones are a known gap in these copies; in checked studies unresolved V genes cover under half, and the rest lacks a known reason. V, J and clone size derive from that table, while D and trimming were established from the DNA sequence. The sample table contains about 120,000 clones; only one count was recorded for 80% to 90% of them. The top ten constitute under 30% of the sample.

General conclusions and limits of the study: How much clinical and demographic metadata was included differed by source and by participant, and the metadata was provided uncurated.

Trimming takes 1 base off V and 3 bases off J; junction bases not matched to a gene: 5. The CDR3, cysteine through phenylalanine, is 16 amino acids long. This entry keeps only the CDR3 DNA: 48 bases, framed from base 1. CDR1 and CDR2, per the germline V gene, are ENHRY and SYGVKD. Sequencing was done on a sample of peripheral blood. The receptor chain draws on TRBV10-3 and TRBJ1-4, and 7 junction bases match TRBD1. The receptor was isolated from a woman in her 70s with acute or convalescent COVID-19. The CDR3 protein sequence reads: CAISELRQGANEKLFF. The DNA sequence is TGTGCCATCAGTGAGTTGCGACAGGGCGCTAATGAAAAACTGTTTTTT.